The 32 T cell receptor beta chains presented below share a single source sample, sequenced in a study of shared clonotypes between healthy human individuals. Clones were sequenced by immunoSEQ multiplex PCR, and TCRdb holds only the in-frame ones, with some missing. The sample carries roughly 1,000,000 clones, around 82% recorded once. Specimen: memory CD4+ T cells from PBMCs. The subset here: CD45RA-negative fraction. These TCRs come from a man younger than 30 in good health. Some clones in this sample may be carry-over from other donors' samples.

CDR3 in amino acids: CASSLGRERRYGYTF. Here the CDR3 DNA reads TGTGCCAGCAGTTTAGGTCGGGAGCGCCGCTATGGCTACACCTTC. The V and J genes are TRBV28 and TRBJ1-2; unclear D gene. The CDR3 is 15 residues long. Germline CDR1 reads MDHEN; CDR2 reads SYDVKM. V was cut by 2 bases and J by 4 bases, with 14 bases left in between.

This chain uses TRBV2 with TRBJ2-2; 7 positions agree with TRBD2. This CDR3 is 14 amino acids long. Trimming at V came to 10 bases and at J to 8 bases, leaving 13 bases not matched to a gene. The V gene's germline CDR1 is SNHLY and CDR2 FYNNEI. The CDR3 bases are TGTGCCACAGACCCTAGCGGAGTCGGGGGGGAGCTGTTTTTT. Translated: CATDPSGVGGELFF.

A single count supports this clone. At one end, the junction sequence differs from germline, possibly due to a read error. The gene calls are TRBV5-1 and TRBJ2-5, with TRBD1 matching over 7 bases. This CDR3 has 15 residues. Germline loops: CDR1 SGHRS, CDR2 YFSETQ. CDR3 nucleotides: TGCGCCAGCAGCCCGCTGACAGGGACCCAAGGGACCCAGTACTTC. Protein product: CASSPLTGTQGTQYF.

This chain connects TRBV28 to TRBJ1-1; TRBD1 agrees at 10 bases. Per the germline V gene, CDR1 is MDHEN and CDR2 is SYDVKM. This CDR3 region has 16 residues. V lost 8 bases to trimming and J lost 4 bases; unmatched junction nucleotides: 13. The CDR3 reads CASGLIPGQGSTEAFF. In nucleotides, the CDR3 is TGTGCCAGCGGGCTAATTCCGGGACAGGGGAGCACTGAAGCTTTCTTT.

The genes are TRBV11-3 and TRBJ2-2; 7 nucleotides agree with TRBD1. The CDR3 runs to 16 residues. V was pared by 1 base and J by 6 bases, with 8 bases of the junction left unmatched. CDR1 and CDR2 (germline): SGHNT, YENEEA. As DNA, the CDR3 is TGTGCCAGCAGCTTAGTGGTGGCAGGGGGTTCCGGGGAGCTGTTTTTT. Its translation: CASSLVVAGGSGELFF.

This clone was seen a single time. The chain recombines TRBV5-1 with TRBJ2-3; D remains ambiguous. The CDR3 is made up of 14 amino acids. V lost 0 bases and J 2 bases, leaving 7 bases between the germline ends. CDR1 is SGHRS, CDR2 YFSETQ, per germline. The CDR3: CASSLGFFTDTQYF. The DNA for the CDR3 is TGCGCCAGCAGCTTGGGTTTTTTCACAGATACGCAGTATTTT.

The CDR3 nucleotides read TGTGCCATCGGCGATTCCACAGGGCTCCGGGAGACCCAGTACTTC. Its protein product is CAIGDSTGLRETQYF. The genes are TRBV10-3 and TRBJ2-5, with a possible D match to TRBD1 (6 bases). CDR1 is ENHRY and CDR2 is SYGVKD in the germline V gene. The CDR3 spans 15 residues. V lost 8 bases and J lost 5, with 21 bases in between.

The rearrangement joins TRBV29-1 to TRBJ2-3, with D perhaps given as TRBD1 or TRBD2 (6 bases each). Germline V lookup: CDR1 SQVTM, CDR2 ANQGSEA. Trimming took 6 bases from V and 4 from J, leaving 11 bases between them. The CDR3 spans 12 residues. As DNA, the CDR3 is TGCAGCGTGGGGGCTAGCGCAGATACGCAGTATTTT. Protein sequence: CSVGASADTQYF.

The CDR3, as DNA: TGTGCCAGCAGTTACTCGATGGGGGGCGGTCAGCCCCAGCATTTT. This sequence encodes CASSYSMGGGQPQHF. This chain links TRBV6-5 with TRBJ1-5, with TRBD1 as a possible D gene (6 bases). This CDR3 spans 15 amino acids. Germline V gives CDR1 MNHEY, CDR2 SVGAGI. With 0 bases removed from V and 6 bases from J, the gap between germline ends came to 12 bases.

Only a few counts were recorded for this clone. The chain employs TRBV30 and TRBJ2-5; possibly TRBD2 for D (6 bases). In germline, CDR1 is GTSNPN, CDR2 SVGIG (reference sequence). Trimming shortened V by 4 bases and J by 4 bases, and 19 bases separated the two germline ends. This CDR3 has 15 amino acids. CDR3 sequence reads: CAWTSRMGLGETQYF. The DNA for the CDR3 is TGTGCCTGGACCTCCAGGATGGGACTTGGAGAGACCCAGTACTTC.

This clone showed up just a few times. In DNA form, the CDR3 reads TGTGCCAGCAGCACAAACGACAGGGCTGCCCAGCATTTT. It codes for CASSTNDRAAQHF. The chain recombines TRBV7-6 with TRBJ1-5, with 7 bases fitting TRBD1. V gave up 5 bases and J gave up 11 bases; unmatched junction bases: 9. There are 13 residues in the CDR3. CDR1 and CDR2 (germline): SGHVS, FNYEAQ.

A word on this clone: This sample includes further DNA sequences coding for the same CDR3. This chain links TRBV28 with TRBJ2-7; TRBD1 is a possible D gene (6 bases). Germline CDR1 is MDHEN and CDR2 is SYDVKM. CDR3 length: 14 amino acids. V was trimmed by 5 bases and J by 3 bases, leaving 14 bases between them. This CDR3 is CASSLLGQNYEQYF. The CDR3 DNA sequence: TGTGCCAGCAGTCTACTTGGACAGAACTACGAGCAGTACTTC.

The chain links TRBV4-1 to TRBJ2-4, with D possibly TRBD1 on 8 matching bases. CDR3 length equals 18 residues. Germline V gives CDR1 MGHRA, CDR2 YSYEKL. Trimming left V 0 bases short and J 0 bases short, with 15 bases between. CDR3 protein: CASSQDAGDRLAKNIQYF. CDR3 coding DNA: TGCGCCAGCAGCCAAGACGCGGGGGACAGGCTAGCCAAAAACATTCAGTACTTC.

This clone was found a few times. V gene TRBV4-2 combines with J gene TRBJ2-3; 13 bases match TRBD2. This CDR3 region has 17 residues. V was pared by 4 bases and J by 2 bases, with 6 bases of the junction left unmatched. Germline V lookup: CDR1 LGHNA, CDR2 YNFKEQ. This CDR3 reads CASSPQGLAGTTDTQYF. The CDR3 region has the DNA TGTGCCAGCAGCCCTCAGGGACTAGCGGGGACCACAGATACGCAGTATTTT.

The CDR3 loop is CASSFRQIGELFF. The CDR3 DNA reads as TGTGCCAGCAGCTTTCGACAGATCGGGGAGCTGTTTTTT. The V call is TRBV7-2, the J call TRBJ2-2; maybe TRBD1 (5 bases). The CDR3 has 13 amino acids. The V gene lost 3 bases and the J gene lost 7 bases, with 9 bases spanning the gap. Germline V gene lookup returns CDR1 SGHTA and CDR2 FQGNSA. Using reference TRBV7-2 and TRBJ2-2 for the parts outside the CDR3, the full variable domain is GAGVSQSPSNKVTEKGKDVELRCDPISGHTALYWYRQSLGQGLEFLIYFQGNSAPDKSGLPSDRFSAERTGGSVSTLTIQRTQQEDSAVYLCASSFRQIGELFFGEGSRLTVL.

This clone has just a few counts. The same CDR3 is also encoded by other DNA sequences in this sample. CDR3 residues: CASSRGLAAYNEQFF. CDR3 DNA sequence: TGTGCCAGCAGCCGTGGACTAGCGGCATACAATGAGCAGTTCTTC. The chain uses TRBV5-8 and TRBJ2-1, with 10 nucleotides matching TRBD2. Germline lookup yields CDR1 SGHTS and CDR2 YDEGEE. Unmatched junction bases numbered 5, after V lost 4 bases and J lost 4 bases. The CDR3 is 15 amino acids.

This chain links TRBV6-5 with TRBJ2-1; D is uncertain. The germline V gene has CDR1 MNHEY and CDR2 SVGAGI. The CDR3 is 16 residues long. Trimming pared 0 bases from V and 1 base from J, leaving 10 bases between. The CDR3 nucleotides are TGTGCCAGCAGTTACTCTCTTCTGACGTCCTACAATGAGCAGTTCTTC. This encodes CASSYSLLTSYNEQFF.

The genes are TRBV7-6 and TRBJ1-2; D not resolved. Per the germline V gene, CDR1 is SGHVS and CDR2 is FNYEAQ. There are 17 residues in the CDR3. The V end lost 1 base, the J end lost 0 bases, and 15 bases lay between the germline ends. CDR3 DNA sequence: TGTGCCAGCAGCTTAGATCCCCTAACCTCAGCTAACTATGGCTACACCTTC. The encoded protein is CASSLDPLTSANYGYTF.

This clone turned up a few times. The chain is built from TRBV30 and TRBJ2-4; a weak D match, TRBD2 (5 bases). Trimming removed 4 bases at V and 7 bases at J, with 11 bases between. The CDR3 has 12 amino acids. Germline-derived CDR1 and CDR2 are GTSNPN and SVGIG (reference sequence). CDR3 region: CAWKGGPNIQYF. CDR3 nucleotides: TGTGCCTGGAAAGGCGGGCCGAACATTCAGTACTTC.

The J gene is TRBJ2-7, the V gene TRBV11-3, with 11 bases that match TRBD1. CDR3 length: 16 amino acids. Germline CDR1 SGHNT, CDR2 YENEEA. J gave up 7 bases and V 0 bases, and 8 bases lay outside the gene matches. The CDR3 bases are TGTGCCAGCAGCTTAGATTTGGGACAGGGGGTCCCGGAGCAGTACTTC. The encoded protein is CASSLDLGQGVPEQYF.

This clone was found a few times. The gene calls are TRBV2 and TRBJ2-5; TRBD2 aligns across 8 bases. The CDR3 extends over 13 amino acids. CDR1 is SNHLY and CDR2 is FYNNEI in the germline V gene. V lost 8 bases and J lost 7; bases outside the gene matches: 9. The CDR3 DNA reads TGTGCCAGCTTGCAGCGGGAGCTTGGGACCCAGTACTTC. Translated, it gives CASLQRELGTQYF. The variable domain in full, with the rest retrieved from reference TRBV2 and TRBJ2-5, is EPEVTQTPSHQVTQMGQEVILRCVPISNHLYFYWYRQILGQKVEFLVSFYNNEISEKSEIFDDQFSVERPDGSNFTLKIRSTKLEDSAMYFCASLQRELGTQYFGPGTRLLVL.

This chain connects TRBV13 to TRBJ1-6; D possibly corresponds to TRBD1 (6 bases). CDR3 size: 14 residues. The V end was cut by 3 bases, the J end by 9 bases, with 12 bases between. CDR1 PRHDT and CDR2 FYEKMQ come from the germline V gene (reference sequence). The DNA of the CDR3 is TGTGCCAGCAGCTTTTCCAGGGGCGGTTCACCCCTCCACTTT. Residues: CASSFSRGGSPLHF.

This clone was counted once. The chain carries TRBV7-6 and TRBJ2-2; 15 bases are a match to TRBD2. V was clipped by 3 bases and J by 4 bases; unmatched bases: 6. CDR3 size: 18 residues. Per the germline V gene, CDR1 is SGHVS and CDR2 is FNYEAQ. The DNA of the CDR3 is TGTGCCAGCAGCTTCCGGACTAGCGGGAGGGGGGCCACCGGGGAGCTGTTTTTT. Protein sequence: CASSFRTSGRGATGELFF. Supplemented by reference TRBV7-6 and TRBJ2-2, the full variable domain reads GAGVSQSPRYKVTKRGQDVALRCDPISGHVSLYWYRQALGQGPEFLTYFNYEAQQDKSGLPNDRFSAERPEGSISTLTIQRTEQRDSAMYRCASSFRTSGRGATGELFFGEGSRLTVL.

This sequence joins TRBV27 and TRBJ2-5; D gene uncertain. The CDR3 has 11 residues. Germline V gene data show CDR1 as MNHEY and CDR2 as SMNVEV (reference sequence). V shed 5 bases and J shed 7 bases, with 8 bases lying between them. The CDR3 DNA follows: TGTGCCAGCAGTGGCGGCGGGACCCAGTACTTC. Translating it yields CASSGGGTQYF.

This clone appeared a few times. The CDR3 loop reads CASSARRNTEAFF. The CDR3 coding sequence is TGTGCCAGCAGCGCACGGAGGAACACTGAAGCTTTCTTT. V gene TRBV7-2 combines with J gene TRBJ1-1; D is undetermined. CDR3 length: 13 residues. CDR1 is SGHTA and CDR2 is FQGNSA in the germline V gene. V shed 5 bases and J shed 1 base, with 8 bases lying between them.

The chain employs TRBV5-1 and TRBJ2-7; either TRBD1 or TRBD2 may fit D (5 bases each). The CDR3 contains 14 residues. The germline V and J ends were trimmed by 3 bases and 6 bases, with 16 bases remaining between them. The germline V gene encodes CDR1 SGHRS and CDR2 YFSETQ. The CDR3 region is CASSSGHGRGEQYF. The CDR3 DNA reads TGCGCCAGCAGCTCCGGACACGGTCGGGGCGAGCAGTACTTC.

The V and J genes are TRBV2 and TRBJ2-1; 9 bases line up with TRBD2. Trimming took 3 bases from V and 4 from J; bases not matched to a gene: 7. This CDR3 has 16 residues. Looked up from germline, CDR1 is SNHLY and CDR2 is FYNNEI. The CDR3 loop reads CASSEASGTLYNEQFF. The CDR3 bases are TGTGCCAGCAGTGAGGCTAGCGGGACTCTTTACAATGAGCAGTTCTTC.

This sequence joins TRBV27 and TRBJ2-7, with TRBD1 identical over 8 bases. The V segment lost 5 bases and the J segment 3 bases; nucleotides outside the gene matches: 9. The CDR3 contains 15 residues. The germline V gene has CDR1 MNHEY and CDR2 SMNVEV (reference sequence). CDR3 protein: CASSPRTGNNYEQYF. CDR3 DNA: TGTGCCAGCAGTCCCCGGACAGGGAATAACTACGAGCAGTACTTC.

The genes are TRBV28 and TRBJ2-3; D is perhaps TRBD1 (5 bases). V was cut by 3 bases and J by 6 bases, with 7 bases left in between. The CDR3 consists of 12 residues. Germline loops: CDR1 MDHEN, CDR2 SYDVKM. CDR3 DNA sequence: TGTGCCAGCAGTTTGACAGCGGATACGCAGTATTTT. This codes for CASSLTADTQYF.

This clone was detected a few times. The gene calls are TRBV5-6 and TRBJ1-5, with D tentatively TRBD1 (5 bases). Germline V CDR1 and CDR2: SGHDT, YYEEEE. V gave up 5 bases and J gave up 7 bases, with 13 bases separating them. CDR3 length: 13 amino acids. Here the CDR3 reads CASRPWGKQPQHF. The CDR3 bases are TGTGCCAGCAGGCCGTGGGGGAAACAGCCCCAGCATTTT.

The chain links TRBV5-1 to TRBJ2-7; 7 positions match TRBD1. The CDR3 totals 14 residues. Trimming cost V 0 bases and J 5 bases; bases outside gene matches: 5. Germline V CDR1 and CDR2: SGHRS, YFSETQ. The CDR3 nucleotides read TGCGCCAGCAGCTTGGCCACGGGACAGCACGAGCAGTACTTC. Translated: CASSLATGQHEQYF.

DNA of the CDR3: TGTGCCAGCAGCTTAGATTTACTCATAAATGAAAAACTGTTTTTT. Protein: CASSLDLLINEKLFF. J is TRBJ1-4 and V is TRBV11-3; D not certain. The length of the CDR3 is 15 residues. Germline V gene lookup returns CDR1 SGHNT and CDR2 YENEEA. Trimming removed 0 bases from V and 5 bases from J, with 10 bases in between.